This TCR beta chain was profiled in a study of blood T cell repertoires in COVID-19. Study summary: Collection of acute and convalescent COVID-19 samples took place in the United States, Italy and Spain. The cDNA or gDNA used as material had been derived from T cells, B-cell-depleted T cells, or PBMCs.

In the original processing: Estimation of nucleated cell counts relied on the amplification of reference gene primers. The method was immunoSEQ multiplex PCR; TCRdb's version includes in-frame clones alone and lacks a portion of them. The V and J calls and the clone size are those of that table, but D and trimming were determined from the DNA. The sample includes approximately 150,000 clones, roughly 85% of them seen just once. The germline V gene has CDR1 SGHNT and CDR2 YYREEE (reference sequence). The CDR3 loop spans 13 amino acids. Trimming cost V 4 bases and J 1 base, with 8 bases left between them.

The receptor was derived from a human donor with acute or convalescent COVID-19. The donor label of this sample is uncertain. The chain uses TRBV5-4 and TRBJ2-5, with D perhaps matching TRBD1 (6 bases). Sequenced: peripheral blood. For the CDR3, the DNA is TGTGCCAGCAGCACGACAGGCCAAGAGACCCAGTACTTC. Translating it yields CASSTTGQETQYF.